The entry that follows covers one T cell receptor (beta chain) sequence. The antigen is unknown. CDR1 is KGHDR, CDR2 SFDVKD, per germline. CDR3 length: 16 amino acids. V trimming: 2 bases; J trimming: 0 bases; junction bases outside the gene matches: 2. The data originate from a study of identical twins. Study-wide findings and caveats: An excess of low generation probability was shown by twin-shared out-of-frame alpha sequences.

From the 5' RACE reads, TCRdb called clonotypes with MiXCR, one entry per CDR3 protein. The sample shows around 370,000 distinct CDR3 sequences, 9% to 10% of them seen only once. This TCR was recovered from a woman aged 45 to 65 in good health. The chain is built from TRBV24-1 and TRBJ2-2; 7 bases match TRBD1. Material for sequencing was naive T cells sorted from blood. CDR3 coding DNA: TGTGCCACCAGTGATTCGGGACAGTCGAACACCGGGGAGCTGTTTTTT. Translated, it gives CATSDSGQSNTGELFF.